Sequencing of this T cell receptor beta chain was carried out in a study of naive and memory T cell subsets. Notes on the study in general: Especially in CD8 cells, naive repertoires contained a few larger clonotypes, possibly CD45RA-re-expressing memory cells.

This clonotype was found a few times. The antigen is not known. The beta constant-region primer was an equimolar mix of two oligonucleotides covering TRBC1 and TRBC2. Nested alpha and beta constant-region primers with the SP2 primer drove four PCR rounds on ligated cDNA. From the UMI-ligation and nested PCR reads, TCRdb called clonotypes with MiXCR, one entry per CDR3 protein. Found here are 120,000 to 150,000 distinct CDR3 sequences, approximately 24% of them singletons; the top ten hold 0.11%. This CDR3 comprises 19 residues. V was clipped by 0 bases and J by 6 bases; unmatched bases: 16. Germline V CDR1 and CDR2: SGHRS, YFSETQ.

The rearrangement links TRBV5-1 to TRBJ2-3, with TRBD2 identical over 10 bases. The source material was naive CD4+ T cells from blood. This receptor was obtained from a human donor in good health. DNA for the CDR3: TGCGCCAGCAGCTTGGCCGGGTCGGGCCTAGCGGGAGTCCCCGATACGCAGTATTTT. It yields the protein CASSLAGSGLAGVPDTQYF. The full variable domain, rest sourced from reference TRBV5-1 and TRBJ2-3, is KAGVTQTPRYLIKTRGQQVTLSCSPISGHRSVSWYQQTPGQGLQFLFEYFSETQRNKGNFPGRFSGRQFSNSRSEMNVSTLELGDSALYLCASSLAGSGLAGVPDTQYFGPGTRLTVL.